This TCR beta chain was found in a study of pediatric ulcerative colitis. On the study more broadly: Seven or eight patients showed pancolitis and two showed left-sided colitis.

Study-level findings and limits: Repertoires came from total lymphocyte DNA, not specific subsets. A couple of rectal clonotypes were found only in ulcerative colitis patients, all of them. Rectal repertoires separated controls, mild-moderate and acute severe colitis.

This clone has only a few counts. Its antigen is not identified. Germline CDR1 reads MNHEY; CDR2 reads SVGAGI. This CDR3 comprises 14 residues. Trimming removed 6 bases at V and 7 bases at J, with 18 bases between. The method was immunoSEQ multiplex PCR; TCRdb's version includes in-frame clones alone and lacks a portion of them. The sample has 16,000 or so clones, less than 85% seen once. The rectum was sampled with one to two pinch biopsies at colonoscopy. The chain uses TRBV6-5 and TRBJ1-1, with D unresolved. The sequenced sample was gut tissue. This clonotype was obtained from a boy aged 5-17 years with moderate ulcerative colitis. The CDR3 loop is CASSLSNVRIEAFF. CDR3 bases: TGTGCCAGCAGCCTATCAAATGTCAGGATTGAAGCTTTCTTT.